This is a list of T cell receptor beta chains from one sample in a study of blood T cell repertoires in COVID-19. Clones were sequenced by immunoSEQ multiplex PCR, and TCRdb holds only the in-frame ones, with some missing. The sample gives about 370,000 clones, around 89% of which show up once; about 7% is in the top ten. Specimen: peripheral blood. The receptors stem from a man between 18 and 29 years old with active or convalescent COVID-19. Both conserved end residues are part of each CDR3. The D gene is left open where the match is weak. The size entry is marked missing in some rows and otherwise reads once, few, many or a size class.

j_call v_call clone_size d_call cdr3_aa cdr3_nt
TRBJ1-1 TRBV20-1 few - CSLPGNTEAFF TGCAGTCTCCCAGGGAACACTGAAGCTTTCTTT
TRBJ1-1 TRBV30 - TRBD1 CAWKTGGRTEAFF TGTGCCTGGAAGACAGGGGGAAGGACTGAAGCTTTCTTT
TRBJ2-7 TRBV6-2/TRBV6-3 - - CASSYSMAAGSSYEQYF TGTGCCAGCAGTTACTCGATGGCGGCGGGGAGCTCCTACGAGCAGTACTTC
TRBJ2-1 TRBV27 - - CASSFYQSYNEQFF TGTGCCAGCAGTTTTTACCAGTCCTACAATGAGCAGTTCTTC
TRBJ2-2 TRBV18 - - CASSPRTGTNTGELFF TGTGCCAGCTCACCACGTACGGGAACGAACACCGGGGAGCTGTTTTTT
TRBJ1-2 TRBV12-3/TRBV12-4 - - CASSPDRNYGYTF TGTGCCAGCAGCCCCGACAGGAACTATGGCTACACCTTC
TRBJ2-3 TRBV11-1 - - CASSPGRGITQYF TGTGCCAGCAGCCCCGGCAGGGGCATCACGCAGTATTTT
TRBJ2-1 TRBV7-3 - - CASSGQPDSQYNEQFF TGTGCCAGCAGCGGGCAACCGGACTCACAGTACAATGAGCAGTTCTTC
TRBJ1-2 TRBV7-9 - - CASSEGDGYTF TGTGCCAGCAGCGAAGGGGATGGCTACACCTTC
TRBJ1-5 TRBV6-5 once TRBD1 CASSLTQGYQPQHF TGTGCCAGCAGTTTGACACAGGGGTATCAGCCCCAGCATTTT
TRBJ1-4 TRBV5-1 - TRBD1 CASSSPGQGNEKLFF TGCGCCAGCAGCTCGCCGGGACAGGGGAACGAAAAACTGTTTTTT
TRBJ1-4 TRBV7-2 - - CASSSRGGLREKLFF TGTGCCAGCAGCTCCCGGGGGGGACTAAGGGAAAAACTGTTTTTT
TRBJ1-2 TRBV28 - - CASSPTLQVLSYTF TGTGCCAGCAGTCCGACCCTTCAGGTCCTGAGCTACACCTTC
TRBJ1-6 TRBV9 - - CASSVGGHNSPLHF TGTGCCAGCAGCGTAGGGGGGCATAATTCACCCCTCCACTTT
TRBJ1-1 TRBV19 - - CASRIGDTEAFF TGTGCCAGTAGGATTGGAGACACTGAAGCTTTCTTT
TRBJ2-1 TRBV19 - TRBD2 CASSRGGPYNEQFF TGTGCCAGTAGTAGGGGGGGTCCCTACAATGAGCAGTTCTTC
TRBJ2-7 TRBV5-1 - TRBD2 CASSITRLADEQYF TGCGCCAGCAGCATTACCCGACTAGCGGACGAGCAGTACTTC
TRBJ1-2 TRBV6-5 - - CASSYGARYGYTF TGTGCCAGCAGTTACGGGGCGCGATATGGCTACACCTTC
TRBJ2-1 TRBV7-9 - TRBD2 CASSPRTSGRTSSYNEQFF TGTGCCAGCAGCCCCCGGACTAGCGGGAGGACCAGCTCCTACAATGAGCAGTTCTTC
TRBJ2-7 TRBV27 - TRBD1 CASSLSWTGGYEQYF TGTGCCAGCAGTTTATCGTGGACAGGAGGATACGAGCAGTACTTC
TRBJ2-1 TRBV11-2 - TRBD2 CASSLVLASGRGEQFF TGTGCCAGCAGCTTAGTGCTAGCTAGCGGGAGGGGTGAGCAGTTCTTC
TRBJ1-1 TRBV7-8 once - CASSLARNTEAFF TGTGCCAGCAGCTTAGCGAGGAACACTGAAGCTTTCTTT
TRBJ2-5 TRBV7-2 once TRBD1 CASSRDRGQETQYF TGTGCCAGCAGCCGGGACAGGGGCCAAGAGACCCAGTACTTC
TRBJ2-3 TRBV28 - TRBD1 CASSLRDRGRPDTQYF TGTGCCAGCAGCCTCCGGGACAGGGGGCGTCCAGATACGCAGTATTTT
TRBJ2-1 TRBV5-4 - TRBD2 CASSYGTSGTYNEQFF TGTGCCAGCAGCTACGGGACTAGCGGGACCTACAATGAGCAGTTCTTC
TRBJ2-1 TRBV5-6 - - CASSLVQISYNEQFF TGTGCCAGCAGCTTGGTGCAGATCTCCTACAATGAGCAGTTCTTC
TRBJ2-2 TRBV7-9 - TRBD1 CASSTDREPTGELFF TGTGCCAGCAGCACCGACAGGGAACCCACCGGGGAGCTGTTTTTT
TRBJ2-1 TRBV29-1 - TRBD2 CSVRLAGRNEQFF TGCAGCGTTAGACTAGCGGGAAGGAATGAGCAGTTCTTC
TRBJ2-7 TRBV2 - - CASSDSLTYEQYF TGTGCCAGCAGTGATTCTCTAACCTACGAGCAGTACTTC
TRBJ2-7 TRBV29-1 - TRBD1 CSVRQGSEQYF TGCAGCGTACGACAGGGTTCCGAGCAGTACTTC
TRBJ1-1 TRBV5-1 - - CASSLGRTEAFF TGCGCCAGCAGCTTGGGGAGAACTGAAGCTTTCTTT
TRBJ1-2 TRBV27 - - CASRSAYGYTF TGTGCCAGCAGATCTGCGTATGGCTACACCTTC
TRBJ1-1 TRBV7-6 - - CASSLAQGKDTEAFF TGTGCCAGCAGCTTAGCGCAGGGAAAGGACACTGAAGCTTTCTTT
TRBJ1-1 TRBV27 - - CASSLTGVTEAFF TGTGCCAGCAGTCTGACGGGGGTCACTGAAGCTTTCTTT
TRBJ1-6 TRBV7-9 - - CASETGFKGSSYNSPLHF TGTGCCAGCGAGACAGGCTTCAAGGGTAGCTCCTATAATTCACCCCTCCACTTT
TRBJ2-7 TRBV9 - TRBD2 CASSVGGAGGKSYEQYF TGTGCCAGCAGCGTAGGGGGAGCGGGGGGCAAATCCTACGAGCAGTACTTC
TRBJ2-7 TRBV4-1 - - CASSQGGGASYEQYF TGCGCCAGCAGCCAAGGAGGCGGGGCCTCCTACGAGCAGTACTTC
TRBJ2-3 TRBV9 - TRBD2 CASSDRLAGGYTDTQYF TGTGCCAGCAGCGACAGACTAGCGGGGGGCTACACAGATACGCAGTATTTT
TRBJ2-3 TRBV19 once - CASSLGLETQYF TGTGCCAGTAGTCTTGGACTGGAGACGCAGTATTTT
TRBJ2-7 TRBV27 - TRBD2 CASSPWEGEQYF TGTGCCAGCAGTCCTTGGGAGGGCGAGCAGTACTTC